This TCR beta chain was sequenced for a study of blood T cells in healthy people across ages. General study results and limits: Older individuals had lower TCR beta diversity per million T cells (the decline was roughly linear). Comparison with aged donors showed that long-lived donors had more naive CD4+ cells and higher diversity.

Comment on this clonotype: The antigen is not known. The junction departs from germline at one end; a sequencing error may be responsible.

This CDR3 has 19 amino acids. Germline assignment: CDR1 SGHRS and CDR2 YFSETQ. A sample-barcoded 5' primer and a J-beta primer mix were used in a second PCR of about 7 to 12 cycles. TCRdb re-analysed the 5' RACE reads in MiXCR, keeping a single row per CDR3 protein. The data contain hundreds of thousands of distinct CDR3 sequences, approximately 49% of them singletons. The chain uses TRBV5-1 and TRBJ2-6, with 9 bases lining up with TRBD1. This sequence was found in a woman in her sixties or seventies in good health. Specimen: blood. CDR3 DNA: TGCGCCAGCAGCTCGCAGGCCAACAGGGGGCACTCTGGGGTCAACGTCCTGACTTTC. Protein: CASSSQANRGHSGVNVLTF. Drawing the rest from reference TRBV5-1 and TRBJ2-6, the complete variable domain is KAGVTQTPRYLIKTRGQQVTLSCSPISGHRSVSWYQQTPGQGLQFLFEYFSETQRNKGNFPGRFSGRQFSNSRSEMNVSTLELGDSALYLCASSSQANRGHSGVNVLTFGAGSRLTVL.